The 28 T cell receptor beta chains in this list originate from one sample, sequenced in a study of shared clonotypes between healthy human individuals. Only in-frame clones appear in the TCRdb table, and some are missing; sequencing was by immunoSEQ multiplex PCR. In the table there are about 1 million clones, more than 65% of which are singletons. The sequenced material came from memory CD4+ T cells sorted from blood. Subset indicated: CD45RA-negative fraction. The receptors were sampled from a young man in good health.

V usage is TRBV7-6 and J usage is TRBJ2-3; D gene unclear. V lost 2 bases and J lost 3, with 3 bases in between. The CDR3 runs 12 residues. CDR1 SGHVS and CDR2 FNYEAQ come from the germline V gene. The CDR3 coding sequence is TGTGCCAGCAGCTTAAGTACAGATACGCAGTATTTT. Encoded protein: CASSLSTDTQYF.

This clone turned up a few times. V is TRBV30 and J is TRBJ2-1, with D perhaps matching TRBD1 (7 bases). The CDR3 is made up of 13 amino acids. Trimming stripped 5 bases from V and 6 bases from J, with 14 bases between. The germline CDR1 and CDR2 sequences are GTSNPN and SVGIG (reference sequence). CDR3: CAWVGRDSNEQFF. CDR3 nucleotides: TGTGCCTGGGTGGGGCGGGACAGCAATGAGCAGTTCTTC.

The chain uses TRBV2 and TRBJ1-4; D ambiguous. The V and J ends lost 6 bases and 7 bases respectively, with 12 bases between them. The CDR3 totals 13 residues. Germline lookup yields CDR1 SNHLY and CDR2 FYNNEI. For the CDR3, the DNA is TGTGCCAGCAGGGGAAGGCAAGCTGAAAAACTGTTTTTT. Translation: CASRGRQAEKLFF. The full variable domain, in which reference TRBV2 and TRBJ1-4 provide the parts outside the CDR3, is EPEVTQTPSHQVTQMGQEVILRCVPISNHLYFYWYRQILGQKVEFLVSFYNNEISEKSEIFDDQFSVERPDGSNFTLKIRSTKLEDSAMYFCASRGRQAEKLFFGSGTQLSVL.

This clone was detected a few times. The chain employs TRBV11-2 and TRBJ2-2; tentative D call: TRBD1 (6 bases). The CDR3 contains 14 residues. Trimming shortened V by 4 bases and J by 5 bases, and 11 bases separated the two germline ends. Looked up from germline, CDR1 is SGHAT and CDR2 is FQNNGV. The CDR3 region is CASSSQGMTGELFF. The DNA for the CDR3 is TGTGCCAGCAGCTCACAGGGTATGACCGGGGAGCTGTTTTTT.

This rearrangement joins TRBV4-3 to TRBJ1-6; no reliable D call. Germline V CDR1 and CDR2: LGHNA, YSLEER. The germline V and J ends were trimmed by 0 bases and 10 bases, with 13 bases remaining between them. The CDR3 sequence is 15 residues long. The CDR3: CASSQDRYGRSPLHF. The CDR3 DNA reads TGCGCCAGCAGCCAAGATCGTTACGGGCGCTCACCCCTCCACTTT.

The chain carries TRBV19 and TRBJ1-5; 8 bases agree with TRBD1. From germline, CDR1 is LNHDA and CDR2 SQIVND (reference sequence). The J segment lost 4 bases and the V segment lost 8 bases, leaving 10 bases of the junction unmatched. The CDR3 runs to 15 residues. The CDR3: CASVSQGVGNQPQHF. As DNA, the CDR3 is TGTGCCAGTGTTTCACAGGGGGTGGGAAATCAGCCCCAGCATTTT.

The gene calls are TRBV4-1 and TRBJ2-4; tentative D call: TRBD2 (5 bases). The CDR3 spans 18 residues. The germline V gene has CDR1 MGHRA and CDR2 YSYEKL. Between the trimmed V and J ends, which lost 2 bases and 3 bases, there was a span of 20 bases. Written as DNA, the CDR3 is TGCGCCAGCAGCCAAATGGCTGGAGGAGGATTAGGCAAAAACATTCAGTACTTC. Amino acids: CASSQMAGGGLGKNIQYF.

This clone came up many times. The J gene is TRBJ2-1, the V gene TRBV7-2; 10 bases align to TRBD2. The CDR3 is 15 residues long. Losses at the gene ends were 5 bases for V and 5 bases for J; bases not matched to a gene: 6. Germline CDR1 reads SGHTA; CDR2 reads FQGNSA. CDR3 loop: CASSVSGRVNNEQFF. DNA of the CDR3: TGTGCCAGCAGCGTAAGCGGGAGGGTCAACAATGAGCAGTTCTTC. Based on the CDR3 plus reference TRBV7-2 and TRBJ2-1, the full variable domain is GAGVSQSPSNKVTEKGKDVELRCDPISGHTALYWYRQSLGQGLEFLIYFQGNSAPDKSGLPSDRFSAERTGGSVSTLTIQRTQQEDSAVYLCASSVSGRVNNEQFFGPGTRLTVL.

In its sample, this clone was seen once. The chain joins TRBV7-2 to TRBJ2-2; 9 bases are a match to TRBD1. This CDR3 is built from 15 residues. Germline assignment: CDR1 SGHTA and CDR2 FQGNSA. V lost 6 bases and J lost 1; bases outside the gene matches: 3. The CDR3 nucleotides are TGTGCCAGCAGATACAGGGGGCTGAACACCGGGGAGCTGTTTTTT. As protein: CASRYRGLNTGELFF.

CDR3 loop: CASSISGGKTQYF. CDR3 coding DNA: TGTGCCAGCAGCATTAGCGGGGGAAAGACCCAGTACTTC. The rearrangement joins TRBV6-5 to TRBJ2-5; TRBD2 matches at 9 bases. Germline V CDR1 and CDR2: MNHEY, SVGAGI. CDR3 length: 13 amino acids. With V trimmed by 6 bases and J by 6 bases, 5 bases remained unmatched.

CDR3 region: CASSLEPSGGIGELFF. CDR3 DNA sequence: TGTGCCAGCAGCTTGGAACCCAGCGGGGGGATCGGGGAGCTGTTTTTT. The V call is TRBV5-4, the J call TRBJ2-2, with TRBD2 identical over 9 bases. J was trimmed by 7 bases and V by 0 bases; bases with no gene match: 7. In germline, CDR1 is SGHNT, CDR2 YYREEE (reference sequence). The CDR3 has 16 amino acids.

The chain carries TRBV4-3 and TRBJ2-1; D is uncertain. The CDR3 length is 15 residues. The germline CDR1 and CDR2 sequences are LGHNA and YSLEER. V lost 0 bases, J lost 4 bases, and 10 bases lay in between. The CDR3 DNA reads as TGCGCCAGCAGCCAAGAAGCCTTCTCATACAATGAGCAGTTCTTC. Its translation: CASSQEAFSYNEQFF.

This chain connects TRBV6-1 to TRBJ2-7, with 11 bases aligning to TRBD1. With 6 bases clipped from V and 4 bases from J, the junction kept 8 bases outside the gene matches. The CDR3 totals 15 residues. Germline V gene data show CDR1 as MNHNS and CDR2 as SASEGT. CDR3 amino acids: CASRDWTGGRYEQYF. Written as DNA, the CDR3 is TGTGCCAGCAGGGACTGGACAGGGGGCCGTTACGAGCAGTACTTC.

This clone was counted a single time. A much larger clone differs from this one at a single base, so this may be a read error. The J gene is TRBJ2-3, the V gene TRBV4-3; weak D call: TRBD2 (6 bases). The CDR3 runs 16 residues. Germline V gene sequence: CDR1 LGHNA, CDR2 YSLEER. The CDR3 DNA sequence: TGCACCAGCAGCCAAGATTGGGGTAGCGGAACAGATACGCAGTATTTT. Translation: CTSSQDWGSGTDTQYF.

This chain uses TRBV6-1 with TRBJ1-1, with unresolved D. Germline V gives CDR1 MNHNS, CDR2 SASEGT. Trimming took off 2 bases at V and 1 base at J, with 8 bases between the two ends. The CDR3 runs to 14 residues. The CDR3 coding sequence is TGTGCCAGCAGTGAATATGAGTGGAACACTGAAGCTTTCTTT. Its protein product is CASSEYEWNTEAFF.

This clone was found once. The chain has TRBV5-6 and TRBJ2-3; no definite D call. The V gene's germline CDR1 is SGHDT and CDR2 YYEEEE. Trimming removed 3 bases at V and 6 bases at J, with 11 bases between. CDR3 size: 13 residues. The DNA of the CDR3 is TGTGCCAGCAGCTCCCTAAGGTCGGATACGCAGTATTTT. It codes for CASSSLRSDTQYF. Based on the CDR3 plus reference TRBV5-6 and TRBJ2-3, the full variable domain is DAGVTQSPTHLIKTRGQQVTLRCSPKSGHDTVSWYQQALGQGPQFIFQYYEEEERQRGNFPDRFSGHQFPNYSSELNVNALLLGDSALYLCASSSLRSDTQYFGPGTRLTVL.

The chain joins TRBV10-3 to TRBJ2-7; D ambiguous. The CDR3 spans 13 residues. Trimming pared 6 bases from V and 6 bases from J, leaving 15 bases between. Germline CDR1 is ENHRY and CDR2 is SYGVKD. In DNA, the CDR3 is TGTGCCATCAGCACCTATGGAACTTTCGAGCAGTACTTC. Translating gives CAISTYGTFEQYF.

The chain is built from TRBV11-2 and TRBJ2-5; 8 bases are shared with TRBD2. The V gene end was trimmed by 2 bases and the J gene end by 4 bases; junction bases not matched to a gene: 6. The CDR3 length is 15 residues. Per germline, CDR1 SGHAT and CDR2 FQNNGV. CDR3 sequence reads: CASSLSNGGAETQYF. The CDR3 coding sequence is TGTGCCAGCAGCTTATCAAACGGGGGGGCAGAGACCCAGTACTTC.

This chain links TRBV28 with TRBJ1-2; TRBD1 might be the D (5 bases). The CDR3 contains 15 residues. Trimming took 6 bases from V and 2 from J, leaving 16 bases between them. Germline V gene lookup returns CDR1 MDHEN and CDR2 SYDVKM. CDR3 sequence (DNA): TGTGCCAGCAGGGGGTCGGACACAAAAAACTATGGCTACACCTTC. The encoded protein is CASRGSDTKNYGYTF.

The gene calls are TRBV7-9 and TRBJ2-7; D is perhaps TRBD1 (6 bases). CDR3 length: 13 residues. V was cut by 2 bases and J by 5 bases, with 10 bases left in between. CDR1 is SEHNR, CDR2 FQNEAQ, per germline (reference sequence). The CDR3 is CASSLNRVHEQYF. For the CDR3, the DNA is TGTGCCAGCAGCTTAAACAGGGTCCACGAGCAGTACTTC.

V is TRBV5-1 and J is TRBJ2-3; D not certain. Trimming removed 0 bases at V and 1 base at J, with 6 bases between. Germline CDR1 SGHRS, CDR2 YFSETQ. This CDR3 region has 14 residues. The CDR3 bases are TGCGCCAGCAGCTTGGGGGAACGCACAGATACGCAGTATTTT. It codes for CASSLGERTDTQYF.

V and J are TRBV25-1 and TRBJ1-1; D unclear. CDR3 length: 15 amino acids. V dropped 3 bases and J dropped 1 base, with 12 bases sitting between them. Germline assignment: CDR1 MGHDK and CDR2 SYGVNS. CDR3 coding DNA: TGTGCCAGCAGTGACGTAGGGTCTTGGAACACTGAAGCTTTCTTT. Protein: CASSDVGSWNTEAFF.

The rearrangement links TRBV7-8 to TRBJ2-7; D gene unclear. The CDR3 contains 14 residues. Germline values: CDR1 SGHVS, CDR2 FQNEAQ. The germline V and J ends were trimmed by 0 bases and 3 bases, with 9 bases remaining between them. The CDR3 DNA reads as TGTGCCAGCAGCTTAGCGGTGGCAGTCTACGAGCAGTACTTC. This gives the protein CASSLAVAVYEQYF.

V is TRBV7-9 and J is TRBJ1-1; unclear D gene. The germline gives CDR1 SEHNR, CDR2 FQNEAQ (reference sequence). The ends were cut back, 1 base at V and 5 bases at J, with 8 bases in the middle. The CDR3 is made up of 13 amino acids. The CDR3, as DNA: TGTGCCAGCAGCTTAGAGGTGGAGACTGAAGCTTTCTTT. It encodes CASSLEVETEAFF.

The chain has TRBV21-1 and TRBJ1-6. TRBV21-1 is a pseudogene. The CDR3 totals 17 residues. This CDR3 is CAGSSTTGRETNSPLHF. The CDR3 DNA is TGTGCCGGGTCAAGCACTACGGGACGTGAGACTAATTCACCCCTCCACTTT.

The chain has TRBV5-4 and TRBJ2-1; 9 bases map to TRBD2. The CDR3 is 15 amino acids. Looked up from germline, CDR1 is SGHNT and CDR2 is YYREEE (reference sequence). V lost 4 bases and J lost 4; bases outside the gene matches: 6. The CDR3 sequence: CASSRSGSGYNEQFF. For the CDR3, the DNA is TGTGCCAGCAGCCGTAGCGGGAGTGGGTACAATGAGCAGTTCTTC.

The CDR3 loop reads CASSVDGTSAYEQYF. The CDR3 nucleotides read TGTGCCAGCAGCGTAGACGGGACTAGCGCCTACGAGCAGTACTTC. This chain joins TRBV9 and TRBJ2-7, with TRBD2 identical over 10 bases. Germline CDR1 and CDR2: SGDLS and YYNGEE. CDR3 length equals 15 residues. J was trimmed by 2 bases and V by 0 bases; bases with no gene match: 2.

The CDR3 reads CASRRGFDGYTF. The CDR3 nucleotides are TGTGCCAGCCGAAGAGGGTTTGATGGCTACACCTTC. This sequence joins TRBV7-2 and TRBJ1-2; D not resolved. The V end was cut by 8 bases, the J end by 6 bases, with 13 bases between. CDR3 length equals 12 residues. Germline V lookup: CDR1 SGHTA, CDR2 FQGNSA.